Each of the 5 T cell receptor beta chains below was sequenced from the same sample in a study of identical twins. Using its own MiXCR run on the 5' RACE reads, TCRdb lists one record per CDR3 protein. This table has 690,000 or so distinct CDR3 sequences, 5.5% to 6.5% appearing once. Sequenced material: naive T cells sorted from blood. These receptors were obtained from a man between 18 and 35 years old in good health.

This clonotype was found many times. The genes are TRBV20-1 and TRBJ2-7; 8 positions agree with TRBD1. Germline V gene lookup returns CDR1 DFQATT and CDR2 SNEGSKA (reference sequence). Trimming cost V 5 bases and J 3 bases; bases outside gene matches: 6. CDR3 size: 13 residues. For the CDR3, the DNA is TGCAGTGCTGAGGACAGGGCTAACTACGAGCAGTACTTC. It codes for CSAEDRANYEQYF.

V and J are TRBV10-1 and TRBJ2-3; D unresolved. CDR1 WNHNN and CDR2 SYGVQD come from the germline V gene (reference sequence). This CDR3 has 14 residues. V lost 4 bases and J lost 0, with 8 bases in between. The CDR3 sequence is CASSVPGSTDTQYF. The CDR3 DNA reads as TGCGCCAGCAGTGTCCCCGGGAGCACAGATACGCAGTATTTT.

This clonotype has a count of ten or more. The CDR3 loop reads CASSPGTANEQFF. The CDR3 bases are TGCGCCAGCAGCCCAGGGACCGCGAATGAGCAGTTCTTC. The chain has TRBV4-1 and TRBJ2-1; D may correspond to TRBD1 or TRBD2 (5 bases each). Germline assignment: CDR1 MGHRA and CDR2 YSYEKL. This CDR3 region has 13 residues. The germline V and J ends were trimmed by 4 bases and 7 bases, with 11 bases remaining between them.

At least ten counts were recorded for this clonotype. V is TRBV12-3 or TRBV12-4 and J is TRBJ2-1; TRBD2 agrees at 14 bases. The CDR3 consists of 17 residues. V dropped 2 bases and J dropped 7; count of bases not matched to a gene: 7. The CDR3 coding sequence is TGTGCCAGCAGTTTAAGTCGGGGACTAGCGGGAGCAAATGAGCAGTTCTTC. Residues: CASSLSRGLAGANEQFF.

The table lists this clonotype with a few counts. The chain uses TRBV25-1 and TRBJ1-5; D not resolved. The CDR3 consists of 16 residues. V dropped 6 bases and J dropped 2 bases, with 17 bases sitting between them. CDR1 MGHDK and CDR2 SYGVNS come from the germline V gene. CDR3 DNA: TGTGCCAGCAGGGTGAACAGAGATTGGCGCAATCAGCCCCAGCATTTT. Its translation is CASRVNRDWRNQPQHF.